The rows below give T cell receptor beta chains drawn from one sample of a study of radiotherapy plus CTLA-4 blockade in lung cancer. The assay was immunoSEQ multiplex PCR, and TCRdb's table has in-frame clones only and misses some. Of more than 90,000 clones in the sample, about 90% were seen once. The material sequenced was peripheral blood, taken from a patient treated with radiotherapy plus ipilimumab. Receptors originate from a human donor with non-small cell lung cancer that progressed on radiotherapy plus ipilimumab. Each CDR3 is given with its conserved first and last residue. A D gene is named only where the DNA matches it firmly. Clone size is not always given. Where it is, it says once, few, many or a class for expanded clones.

j_call v_call d_call clone_size cdr3_nt cdr3_aa
TRBJ1-5 TRBV6-6 . . TGTGCCAGCACTGACCGGGACGGACGCAATCAGCCCCAGCATTTT CASTDRDGRNQPQHF
TRBJ2-7 TRBV19 . . TGTGCCAGTAGTATAGGAGTTAACTACGAGCAGTACTTC CASSIGVNYEQYF
TRBJ2-1 TRBV10-2 TRBD1 . TGCGCCAGCAGTGAGGGACAGGGGGGGTACAATGAGCAGTTCTTC CASSEGQGGYNEQFF
TRBJ2-1 TRBV11-2 TRBD2 . TGTGCCAGCACCCGTAACGGAGTAGCGGGAAACAATGAGCAGTTCTTC CASTRNGVAGNNEQFF
TRBJ1-2 TRBV6-5 . . TGTGCCACGCTCCCCCGGGGGCAGGTCTATGGCTACACCTTC CATLPRGQVYGYTF
TRBJ2-7 TRBV6-1 TRBD2 . TGTGCCAGCAGTGAAGGGATAGCGGGAGGCCCGCGGCAGTACTTC CASSEGIAGGPRQYF
TRBJ2-1 TRBV5-1 TRBD2 . TGCGCCAGCAGCTTGGTGGCTAGCGGGGGGTACAATGAGCAGTTCTTC CASSLVASGGYNEQFF
TRBJ2-7 TRBV18 TRBD2 . TGTGCCAGCTCTCCCGGACTAGCGGGAGAGCTGTACTTC CASSPGLAGELYF
TRBJ2-2 TRBV10-3 . . TGTGCCATCAGTGAGATCCAGGGGTCCGGGGAGCTGTTTTTT CAISEIQGSGELFF
TRBJ2-3 TRBV2 TRBD1 once TGTGCCAGCAGCCTCACAGGGGGCAGCACAGATACGCAGTATTTT CASSLTGGSTDTQYF
TRBJ2-7 TRBV6-5 TRBD1 once TGTGCCAGCAGTCGAGGGACAGGATCAACCTACGAGCAGTACTTC CASSRGTGSTYEQYF
TRBJ1-2 TRBV6-1 . . TGTGCCAGCAGTGAAATAGAAGGGCCGGGCTACACCTTC CASSEIEGPGYTF
TRBJ2-1 TRBV5-4 . once TGTGCCAGCAGCTTTGGGGGGACCAGAGGTGAGCAGTTCTTC CASSFGGTRGEQFF
TRBJ1-3 TRBV15 . . TGTGCCACCAGCAGCGACCTAGTCTCTGGAAACACCATATATTTT CATSSDLVSGNTIYF
TRBJ1-1 TRBV7-9 . . TGTGCCAGCAGCTCCCACCGGGGAGGGGCGAACACTGAAGCTTTCTTT CASSSHRGGANTEAFF
TRBJ2-1 TRBV9 . . TGTGCCAGCAGCGTAGTTGTGCACTACAATGAGCAGTTCTTC CASSVVVHYNEQFF
TRBJ1-4 TRBV18 . . TGTGCCAGCTCACCGCGAGGGGGGATTAATGAAAAACTGTTTTTT CASSPRGGINEKLFF
TRBJ1-1 TRBV7-3 . . TGTGCCAGCAGCTTAGGGGTCTCAGGGGAAGCTTTCTTT CASSLGVSGEAFF
TRBJ2-7 TRBV9 TRBD1 . TGTGCCAGCAGCGTAGGACAGGGTCATACCTACGAGCAGTACTTC CASSVGQGHTYEQYF